This TCR beta chain was identified in a study of somatic mutations in cytotoxic T cells in rheumatoid arthritis. CDR1 is SGHTS, CDR2 YDEGEE, per germline. Deletions cut 4 bases from V and 1 base from J, with 18 bases between. The CDR3 has 16 amino acids. The method was immunoSEQ multiplex PCR; TCRdb's version includes in-frame clones alone and lacks a portion of them. Altogether 21,000 or so clones are present, roughly 80% being singletons, with the ten largest covering 3% to 4%. V and J are TRBV5-8 and TRBJ2-7, with D perhaps matching TRBD2 (5 bases). Sample: CD8+ T cells sorted from blood. The receptor was derived from an adult with rheumatoid arthritis. CDR3 loop: CASSPSGNYGSYEQYF. DNA for the CDR3: TGTGCCAGCAGCCCGAGCGGAAATTATGGTTCCTACGAGCAGTACTTC.